These 10 T cell receptor beta chains came from one sample sequenced in a study of cytomegalovirus exposure and HLA in healthy donors. In the PCR, 60 Vbeta and 13 Jbeta primers were used. Using immunoSEQ multiplex PCR, the repertoire was profiled, and TCRdb retains in-frame clones only, with some absent. The repertoire holds under 150,000 clones, with about 79% as singletons. Source material: PBMCs. The receptors were gathered from a man aged 45-60 years in good health and CMV-seronegative.

The rearrangement uses TRBV30 and TRBJ2-2, with 8 bases that match TRBD1. The J call may be faulty, since TRBJ1-3 better matches the DNA end. CDR3 length equals 16 residues. Germline V gene sequence: CDR1 GTSNPN, CDR2 SVGIG (reference sequence). The DNA of the CDR3 is TGTGCCTGGAGCTCAGGAACAGGGGGGTCTGGAAACACCATATATTTT. Its protein product is CAWSSGTGGSGNTIYF.

This clone turned up a few times. The V gene is TRBV6-6, the J gene TRBJ1-5, with TRBD1 matching 8 bases. The CDR3 covers 16 residues. Germline CDR1 MNHNY, CDR2 SVGAGI (reference sequence). With 2 bases clipped from V and 6 bases from J, the junction kept 9 bases outside the gene matches. This CDR3 reads CASSYVSGGAGQPQHF. In DNA form, the CDR3 reads TGTGCCAGCAGTTACGTGTCAGGGGGCGCGGGTCAGCCCCAGCATTTT.

The rearrangement joins TRBV7-9 to TRBJ1-2; 9 bases fit TRBD1. V dropped 1 base and J dropped 5; count of bases not matched to a gene: 5. Germline V lookup: CDR1 SEHNR, CDR2 FQNEAQ (reference sequence). The CDR3 has 15 amino acids. CDR3 region: CASSLGPTGGYGYTF. Here the CDR3 DNA reads TGTGCCAGCAGCTTAGGCCCGACAGGGGGATATGGCTACACCTTC.

This sequence joins TRBV7-6 and TRBJ2-3, with unresolved D. The germline V gene encodes CDR1 SGHVS and CDR2 FNYEAQ. This CDR3 region has 12 residues. The V end was cut by 2 bases, the J end by 5 bases, with 5 bases between. CDR3: CASSLFGDTQYF. The CDR3, as DNA: TGTGCCAGCAGCTTATTCGGAGATACGCAGTATTTT.

The chain links TRBV27 to TRBJ1-2, with 9 bases aligning to TRBD1. V trimming: 3 bases; J trimming: 5 bases; junction bases outside the gene matches: 13. The CDR3 length is 17 residues. Germline loops: CDR1 MNHEY, CDR2 SMNVEV (reference sequence). DNA for the CDR3: TGTGCCAGCAGTTTCCCCGGACAGGGGATATGGTGTTATGGCTACACCTTC. Translated, it gives CASSFPGQGIWCYGYTF.

The chain joins TRBV5-6 to TRBJ1-1; D unresolved. CDR1 SGHDT and CDR2 YYEEEE come from the germline V gene. The CDR3 extends over 15 amino acids. V lost 5 bases and J 0 bases, leaving 14 bases between the germline ends. This CDR3 is CASSKLTLMNTEAFF. The CDR3 DNA is TGTGCCAGCAGTAAGCTAACCTTGATGAACACTGAAGCTTTCTTT.

The chain is built from TRBV2 and TRBJ1-6; D might be TRBD1 (5 bases). This CDR3 has 15 residues. Germline V gene sequence: CDR1 SNHLY, CDR2 FYNNEI. V lost 2 bases and J lost 3, with 8 bases in between. This CDR3 reads CASSERQGYNSPLHF. CDR3 sequence (DNA): TGTGCCAGCAGTGAACGGCAGGGCTATAATTCACCCCTCCACTTT.

The rearrangement joins TRBV2 to TRBJ1-2; no definite D call. CDR1 and CDR2 from the germline V gene are SNHLY and FYNNEI. Trimming stripped 1 base from V and 1 base from J, with 10 bases between. CDR3 length equals 15 residues. For the CDR3, the DNA is TGTGCCAGCAGTGAAGGCAGGAATTTTAACTATGGCTACACCTTC. Its translation: CASSEGRNFNYGYTF.

The chain combines TRBV27 with TRBJ1-5; unclear D gene. The CDR3 has 13 residues. V gave up 0 bases and J gave up 4 bases, with 4 bases separating them. From germline, CDR1 is MNHEY and CDR2 SMNVEV (reference sequence). This chain's CDR3 is CASSLSRNQPQHF. The CDR3 region has the DNA TGTGCCAGCAGTTTATCGAGGAATCAGCCCCAGCATTTT.

The chain couples TRBV5-6 to TRBJ1-3, with 7 bases matching TRBD1. This CDR3 spans 15 amino acids. CDR1 is SGHDT and CDR2 is YYEEEE in the germline V gene. V was clipped by 4 bases and J by 2 bases; unmatched bases: 6. CDR3 amino acids: CASSTDRVAGNTIYF. CDR3 DNA sequence: TGTGCCAGCAGCACAGACAGGGTTGCTGGAAACACCATATATTTT.